This is a list of T cell receptor beta chains from one sample in a study of T cells after yellow fever vaccination. TCRdb called the 5' RACE reads again in MiXCR, with one record for every CDR3 protein. The table lists some 550,000 distinct CDR3 sequences, about a fifth of them singletons. Sample: PBMCs, taken 15 days after the yellow fever booster vaccination. The source is a man aged 30 to 39 who received the YFV17D yellow fever vaccine. The CDR3 runs from the conserved cysteine through the conserved F or W. A D gene is named only where the DNA matches it firmly. Clone size is shown for a subset of rows, as once, few, many or a class of expanded clone.

len	v_gene	d_gene	j_gene	abundance	CDR3aa	CDR3nt
15	TRBV15	TRBD2	TRBJ2-4	-	CATSPGGPAKNIQYF	TGTGCCACCAGCCCGGGAGGGCCAGCCAAAAACATTCAGTACTTC
11	TRBV6-6	-	TRBJ2-1	-	CASSSPAHQFF	TGTGCCAGCAGCTCCCCCGCTCATCAGTTCTTC
15	TRBV5-1	TRBD1	TRBJ2-7	-	CASSLLGTEAYEQYF	TGCGCCAGCAGCTTGCTTGGGACAGAGGCCTACGAGCAGTACTTC
13	TRBV20-1	-	TRBJ2-3	-	CSANLGGVDTQYF	TGCAGTGCAAACTTAGGGGGGGTAGATACGCAGTATTTT
17	TRBV24-1	TRBD2	TRBJ2-2	-	CATSFTSGRTNTGELFF	TGTGCCACCAGTTTCACTAGCGGGAGAACGAACACCGGGGAGCTGTTTTTT
13	TRBV20-1	TRBD2	TRBJ2-7	-	CSAGPSGISEQYF	TGCAGTGCTGGCCCTAGCGGGATCTCCGAGCAGTACTTC
14	TRBV29-1	-	TRBJ1-1	-	CSVAPEGGNTEAFF	TGCAGCGTTGCCCCGGAAGGGGGGAACACTGAAGCTTTCTTT
17	TRBV7-9	TRBD1	TRBJ2-2	few	CASSARQGQDSSGELFF	TGTGCCAGCAGCGCACGACAGGGTCAGGACTCTTCCGGGGAGCTGTTTTTT
16	TRBV15	-	TRBJ2-3	-	CATSPIMGGSTDTQYF	TGTGCCACCAGCCCAATAATGGGCGGATCCACAGATACGCAGTATTTT
15	TRBV6-1	-	TRBJ2-5	-	CASSDLAGNQETQYF	TGTGCCAGCAGTGACCTGGCGGGGAACCAAGAGACCCAGTACTTC
14	TRBV12-3/TRBV12-4	-	TRBJ2-7	-	CASSWGRYSYEQYF	TGTGCCAGCAGTTGGGGGCGGTACTCCTACGAGCAGTACTTC
12	TRBV2	-	TRBJ2-1	-	CASSSSVDEQFF	TGTGCCAGCAGTTCGTCGGTAGATGAGCAGTTCTTC
15	TRBV7-2	-	TRBJ1-2	-	CASSLGVTGPYGYTF	TGTGCCAGCAGCTTAGGAGTGACAGGCCCCTATGGCTACACCTTC
13	TRBV7-2	-	TRBJ2-3	-	CASSFYGTDTQYF	TGTGCCAGCAGCTTTTACGGCACAGATACGCAGTATTTT
13	TRBV6-2/TRBV6-3	-	TRBJ2-1	-	CASKRDPTSEQFF	TGTGCCAGCAAAAGGGACCCTACGAGCGAGCAGTTCTTC
15	TRBV7-6	TRBD2	TRBJ2-7	few	CASTSGTSHSYEQYF	TGTGCCAGCACCTCCGGGACTAGTCACTCCTACGAGCAGTACTTC
16	TRBV20-1	-	TRBJ2-3	-	CSARDPSGPSTDTQYF	TGCAGTGCTAGAGATCCGAGCGGGCCTAGCACAGATACGCAGTATTTT
14	TRBV18	-	TRBJ1-6	-	CASSPTGYSSPLHF	TGTGCCAGCTCACCAACAGGTTATAGTTCACCCCTCCACTTT
14	TRBV12-3/TRBV12-4	TRBD1	TRBJ2-1	-	CASSLLTGAGEQFF	TGTGCCAGCAGTCTCTTGACAGGGGCGGGTGAGCAGTTCTTC
14	TRBV20-1	TRBD2	TRBJ2-1	few	CSKTSGARLNEQFF	TGCAGCAAGACTAGCGGGGCACGCCTTAATGAGCAGTTCTTC
15	TRBV28	TRBD2	TRBJ2-7	few	CASSPPGLAGAKQYF	TGTGCCAGCAGTCCCCCCGGACTAGCGGGAGCAAAGCAGTACTTC
14	TRBV5-1	-	TRBJ2-2	many	CASSLALGSGELFF	TGCGCCAGCAGCTTGGCCTTGGGGTCCGGGGAGCTGTTTTTT
13	TRBV6-1	-	TRBJ2-7	-	CATLAEVTYEQYF	TGTGCCACCCTGGCGGAGGTCACCTACGAGCAGTACTTC
13	TRBV7-6	TRBD1	TRBJ1-2	-	CASSRTGGGGYTF	TGTGCCAGCAGTCGGACAGGGGGCGGTGGCTACACCTTC
13	TRBV12-3/TRBV12-4	-	TRBJ2-4	-	CASTSDSKNIQYF	TGTGCCAGCACCTCGGACAGCAAAAACATTCAGTACTTC
17	TRBV5-1	TRBD2	TRBJ2-7	few	CASSKSLQRESSYEQYF	TGCGCCAGCAGCAAGAGCCTCCAGCGGGAGAGCTCCTACGAGCAGTACTTC
13	TRBV29-1	TRBD2	TRBJ2-7	-	CSVVASGTYEQYF	TGCAGCGTTGTGGCTAGCGGCACCTACGAGCAGTACTTC
14	TRBV7-2	-	TRBJ2-2	-	CASSLVQSTGELFF	TGTGCCAGCAGCTTGGTTCAAAGCACCGGGGAGCTGTTTTTT
15	TRBV3-1	TRBD2	TRBJ2-5	-	CASSQSGGSGETQYF	TGTGCCAGCAGCCAATCTGGCGGGAGCGGGGAGACCCAGTACTTC
19	TRBV27	TRBD1	TRBJ2-3	-	CASSPDGTALALFTDTQYF	TGTGCCAGCAGTCCCGATGGGACAGCCTTAGCCCTTTTCACAGATACGCAGTATTTT
17	TRBV5-1	-	TRBJ1-1	-	CASSPWGDRSTNTEAFF	TGCGCCAGCAGCCCATGGGGCGACAGGAGCACGAACACTGAAGCTTTCTTT
12	TRBV28	-	TRBJ2-7	few	CASSQRYYEQYF	TGTGCCAGCAGCCAGCGGTACTACGAGCAGTACTTC
13	TRBV6-2/TRBV6-3	-	TRBJ1-1	few	CASSPPVVPEAFF	TGTGCCAGCAGTCCGCCGGTAGTCCCTGAAGCTTTCTTT
14	TRBV7-8	-	TRBJ2-5	many	CASSLGDIQETQYF	TGTGCCAGCAGCCTCGGGGACATCCAAGAGACCCAGTACTTC
14	TRBV6-4	-	TRBJ2-3	-	CASSDGWDTDTQYF	TGTGCCAGCAGTGACGGGTGGGACACAGATACGCAGTATTTT
12	TRBV29-1	TRBD2	TRBJ2-1	few	CSVASGRASEFF	TGCAGCGTTGCGAGCGGGAGGGCCTCGGAGTTCTTC
17	TRBV7-2	-	TRBJ2-3	-	CASSLAWVYASTDTQYF	TGTGCCAGCAGCTTAGCGTGGGTCTACGCTAGCACAGATACGCAGTATTTT
16	TRBV5-6	TRBD2	TRBJ2-7	few	CASSLFLADYSYEQYF	TGTGCCAGCAGCTTATTCCTAGCGGACTACTCCTACGAGCAGTACTTC
15	TRBV5-1	TRBD1	TRBJ1-2	-	CASSGDRPSNYGYTF	TGCGCCAGCAGCGGGGACAGGCCTTCAAACTATGGCTACACCTTC
15	TRBV11-2	-	TRBJ2-4	-	CASCSGRLAKNIQYF	TGTGCCAGCTGTTCAGGGCGACTAGCCAAAAACATTCAGTACTTC
13	TRBV12-5	-	TRBJ1-1	few	CASGLGPGSFAFF	TGTGCTAGTGGTCTCGGACCGGGCAGTTTCGCTTTCTTT